This T cell receptor (beta chain) was recovered during a study of T-cell memory formation after mild COVID-19. Regarding the study as a whole: Whether day 37 second-wave clones are SARS-CoV-2-specific was not confirmed. There was a balanced CD4/CD8 profile in clones contracting day 15 to 85, and later expanders leaned CD4+.

In this sample, this clonotype turned up a few times. Its target is unknown. Germline lookup yields CDR1 MNHEY and CDR2 SVGAGI. This CDR3 has 14 amino acids. V shed 8 bases and J shed 4 bases, with 16 bases lying between them. With constant-segment primers, 5'RACE yielded cDNA libraries of TCR alpha and TCR beta that carried sample barcodes and UMIs. Via MiXCR, TCRdb re-called the 5' RACE reads, giving one row per CDR3 protein. The profile covers around 250,000 distinct CDR3 sequences, with 15% to 20% appearing a single time and 22% taken by the ten largest. The chain carries TRBV6-5 and TRBJ2-3; the D gene could be TRBD1 or TRBD2 (6 bases each). The sequenced sample consisted of PBMCs or a T cell subset sorted from them (not recorded which). This receptor was identified in a young man who had mild COVID-19 (a few samples of this study predate the infection). Cell type and time point are not known. The CDR3 sequence is CASGGRDSADTQYF. CDR3 DNA sequence: TGTGCCAGCGGGGGGCGTGATTCGGCAGATACGCAGTATTTT.